This TCR beta chain came from a study of T-cell memory formation after mild COVID-19. The germline gives CDR1 MDHEN, CDR2 SYDVKM. Trimming pared 3 bases from V and 4 bases from J, leaving 12 bases between. The CDR3 is 14 amino acids. After 5'RACE with constant-segment primers, TCR alpha and TCR beta cDNA libraries carrying sample barcodes and UMIs were obtained. TCRdb itself ran the 5' RACE reads through MiXCR, one entry per CDR3 protein. The sample holds around 300,000 distinct CDR3 sequences, 10% to 15% seen once. This clonotype has only one observation. This receptor was identified in a man aged 18 to 30 who had mild COVID-19 (a few samples of this study predate the infection). Cell type and time point are not known. Source material: PBMCs or a T cell subset sorted from them (not recorded which). The chain has TRBV28 and TRBJ1-1, with D possibly matching TRBD1 (5 bases). CDR3 sequence (DNA): TGTGCCAGCAGTTTCGGATGGGGGGGCACTGAAGCTTTCTTT. Protein product: CASSFGWGGTEAFF.